This T cell receptor beta chain emerged from a study of blood T cell repertoires in COVID-19. Study context: From T cells, B-cell-depleted T cells, or PBMCs came the material, which was cDNA or gDNA.

In the authors' workflow: Estimated nucleated cell counts came from reference gene primer amplification. The repertoire was sequenced with immunoSEQ multiplex PCR; TCRdb's copy has only in-frame clones and lacks some. V and J calls and clone size are as listed in that table; D and trimming were resolved from the DNA. The table lists under 200,000 clones, 87% of them singletons. V was pared by 6 bases and J by 7 bases, with 16 bases between. CDR1 and CDR2 (germline): SNHLY, FYNNEI. The CDR3 loop spans 14 amino acids. The sequenced sample was peripheral blood. This sequence was found in a man in his sixties with active or convalescent COVID-19. The chain uses TRBV2 and TRBJ1-5, with a possible D match to TRBD1 (5 bases). The CDR3 DNA follows: TGTGCCAGCAGACTCCTGGGGGGAGGACAGCCCCAGCATTTT. Amino acids: CASRLLGGGQPQHF.